The sequence of this T cell receptor (beta chain) was determined in a study of cytomegalovirus exposure and HLA in healthy donors. The length of the CDR3 is 14 residues. J lost 7 bases, V lost 3 bases, and 11 bases had no gene match. Germline CDR1 is GTSNPN and CDR2 is SVGIG (reference sequence). This PCR relied on a set of 60 Vbeta primers and 13 Jbeta primers. Some clones are missing from TCRdb's copy, which holds only in-frame ones; the method was immunoSEQ multiplex PCR. Altogether 210,000 or so clones are present, more than 75% being singletons, with the ten largest covering 0.24%. Sequencing was performed on PBMCs. The sequence came from a girl aged 2 to 10 in good health and CMV-seronegative. This rearrangement joins TRBV30 to TRBJ1-2; 7 bases agree with TRBD1. Here the CDR3 DNA reads TGTGCCTGGAGCACGGACAGGACGGCGTTTGGCTACACCTTC. Translated, it gives CAWSTDRTAFGYTF.